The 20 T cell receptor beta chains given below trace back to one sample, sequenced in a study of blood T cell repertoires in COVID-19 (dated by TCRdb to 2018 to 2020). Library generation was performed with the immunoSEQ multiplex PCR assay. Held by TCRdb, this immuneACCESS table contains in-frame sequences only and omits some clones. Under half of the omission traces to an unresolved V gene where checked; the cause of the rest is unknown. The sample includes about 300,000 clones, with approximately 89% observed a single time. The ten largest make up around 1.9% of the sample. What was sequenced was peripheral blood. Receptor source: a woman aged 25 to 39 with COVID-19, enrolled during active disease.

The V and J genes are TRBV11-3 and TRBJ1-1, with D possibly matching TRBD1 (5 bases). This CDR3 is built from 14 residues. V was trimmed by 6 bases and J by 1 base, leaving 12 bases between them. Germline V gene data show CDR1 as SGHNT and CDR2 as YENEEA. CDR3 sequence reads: CASSRIGANTEAFF. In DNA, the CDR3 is TGTGCCAGCAGTCGAATAGGGGCGAACACTGAAGCTTTCTTT.

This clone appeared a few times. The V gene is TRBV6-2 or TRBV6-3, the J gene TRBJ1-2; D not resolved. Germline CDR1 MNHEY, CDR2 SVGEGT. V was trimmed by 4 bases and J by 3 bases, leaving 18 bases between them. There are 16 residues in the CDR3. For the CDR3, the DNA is TGTGCCAGCAGTTCCACAGCGCGGGGAAAGGACTATGGCTACACCTTC. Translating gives CASSSTARGKDYGYTF.

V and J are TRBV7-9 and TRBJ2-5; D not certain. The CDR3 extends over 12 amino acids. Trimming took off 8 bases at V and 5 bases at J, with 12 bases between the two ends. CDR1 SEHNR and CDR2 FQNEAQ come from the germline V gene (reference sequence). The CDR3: CASSWAVETQYF. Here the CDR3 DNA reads TGTGCCAGCTCTTGGGCCGTCGAGACCCAGTACTTC.

CDR3 in DNA: TGTGCCAGCAAACCCGTCACAGGGTCTAATTCCTACGAGCAGTACGTC. It encodes CASKPVTGSNSYEQYV. The chain links TRBV28 to TRBJ2-7, with D tentatively TRBD1 (6 bases). CDR1 and CDR2 (germline): MDHEN, SYDVKM. The CDR3 totals 16 residues. V gave up 7 bases and J gave up 1 base, with 20 bases separating them.

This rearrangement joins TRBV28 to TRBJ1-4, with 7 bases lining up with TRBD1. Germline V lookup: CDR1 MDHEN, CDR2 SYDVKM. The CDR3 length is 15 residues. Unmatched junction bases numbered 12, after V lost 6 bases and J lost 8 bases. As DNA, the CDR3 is TGTGCCAGCAGCCCTATCGACAGGGCGCTGGAAAAACTGTTTTTT. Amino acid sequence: CASSPIDRALEKLFF.

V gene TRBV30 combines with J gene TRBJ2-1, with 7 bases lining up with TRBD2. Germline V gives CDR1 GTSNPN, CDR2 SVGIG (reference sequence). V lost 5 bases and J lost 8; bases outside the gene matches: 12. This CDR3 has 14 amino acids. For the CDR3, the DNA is TGTGCCTGGGAGCTAGCGGACCTTGCTGATGAGCAGTTCTTC. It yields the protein CAWELADLADEQFF.

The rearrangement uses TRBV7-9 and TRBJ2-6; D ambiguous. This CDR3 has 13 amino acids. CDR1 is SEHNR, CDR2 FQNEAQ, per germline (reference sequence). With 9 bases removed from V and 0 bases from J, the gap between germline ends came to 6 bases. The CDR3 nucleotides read TGTGCCAGAGCCGACTCTGGGGCCAACGTCCTGACTTTC. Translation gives CARADSGANVLTF.

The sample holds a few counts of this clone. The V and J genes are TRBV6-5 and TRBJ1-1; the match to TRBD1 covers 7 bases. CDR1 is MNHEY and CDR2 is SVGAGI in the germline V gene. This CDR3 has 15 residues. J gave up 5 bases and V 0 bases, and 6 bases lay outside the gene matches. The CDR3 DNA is TGTGCCAGCAGTTACTCGAGCAGGGGGTTAACTGAAGCTTTCTTT. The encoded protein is CASSYSSRGLTEAFF.

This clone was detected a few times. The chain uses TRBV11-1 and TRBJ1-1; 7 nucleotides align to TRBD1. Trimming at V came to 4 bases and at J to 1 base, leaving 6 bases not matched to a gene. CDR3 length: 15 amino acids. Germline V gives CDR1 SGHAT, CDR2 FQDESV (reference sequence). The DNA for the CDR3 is TGTGCCAGCAGCTCCGCCCGACAGGGGAACACTGAAGCTTTCTTT. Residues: CASSSARQGNTEAFF.

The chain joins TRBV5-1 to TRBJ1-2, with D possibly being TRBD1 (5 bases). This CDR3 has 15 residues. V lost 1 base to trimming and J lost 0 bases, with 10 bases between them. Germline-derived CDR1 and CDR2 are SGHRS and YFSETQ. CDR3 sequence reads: CASSLSAGTNYGYTF. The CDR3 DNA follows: TGCGCCAGCAGCTTGTCAGCAGGGACTAACTATGGCTACACCTTC.

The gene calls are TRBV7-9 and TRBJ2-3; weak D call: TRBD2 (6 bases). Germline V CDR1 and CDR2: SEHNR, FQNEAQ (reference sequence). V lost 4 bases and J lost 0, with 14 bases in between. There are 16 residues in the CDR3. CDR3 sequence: CASSSSVAPSTDTQYF. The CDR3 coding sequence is TGTGCCAGCAGCTCTAGCGTAGCACCTAGCACAGATACGCAGTATTTT.

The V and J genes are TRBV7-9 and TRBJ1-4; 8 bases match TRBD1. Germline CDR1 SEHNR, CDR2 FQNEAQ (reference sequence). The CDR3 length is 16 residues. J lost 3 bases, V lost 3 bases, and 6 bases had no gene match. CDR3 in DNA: TGTGCCAGCAGCTTCGGCGGGACAGGTCCTAATGAAAAACTGTTTTTT. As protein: CASSFGGTGPNEKLFF.

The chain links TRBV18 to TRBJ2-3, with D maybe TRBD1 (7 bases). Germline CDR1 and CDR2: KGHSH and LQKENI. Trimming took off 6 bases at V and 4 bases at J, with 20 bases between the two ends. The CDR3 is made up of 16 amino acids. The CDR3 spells CASSHQGGSLADTQYF. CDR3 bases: TGTGCCAGCTCGCACCAGGGGGGCTCCCTCGCAGATACGCAGTATTTT. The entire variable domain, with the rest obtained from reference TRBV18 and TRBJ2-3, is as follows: NAGVMQNPRHLVRRRGQEARLRCSPMKGHSHVYWYRQLPEEGLKFMVYLQKENIIDESGMPKERFSAEFPKEGPSILRIQQVVRGDSAAYFCASSHQGGSLADTQYFGPGTRLTVL.

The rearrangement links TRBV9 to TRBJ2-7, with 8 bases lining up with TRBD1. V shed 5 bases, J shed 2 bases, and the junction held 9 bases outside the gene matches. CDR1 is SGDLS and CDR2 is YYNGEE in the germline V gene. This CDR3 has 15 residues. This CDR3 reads CASSAGGEEAYEQYF. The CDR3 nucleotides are TGTGCCAGCAGTGCAGGGGGCGAGGAGGCCTACGAGCAGTACTTC. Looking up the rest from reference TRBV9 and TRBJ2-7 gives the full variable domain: DSGVTQTPKHLITATGQRVTLRCSPRSGDLSVYWYQQSLDQGLQFLIQYYNGEERAKGNILERFSAQQFPDLHSELNLSSLELGDSALYFCASSAGGEEAYEQYFGPGTRLTVT.

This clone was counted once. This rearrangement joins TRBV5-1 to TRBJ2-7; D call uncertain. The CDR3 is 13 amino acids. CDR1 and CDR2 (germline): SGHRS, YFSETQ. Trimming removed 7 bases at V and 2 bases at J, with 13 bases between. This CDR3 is CASSSVTTYEQYF. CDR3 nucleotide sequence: TGCGCCAGCTCGTCGGTTACTACCTACGAGCAGTACTTC.

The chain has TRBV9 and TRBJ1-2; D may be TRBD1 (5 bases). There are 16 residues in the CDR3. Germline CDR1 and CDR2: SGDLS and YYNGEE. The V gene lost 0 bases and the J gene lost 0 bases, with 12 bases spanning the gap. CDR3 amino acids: CASSVVGGAANYGYTF. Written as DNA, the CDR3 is TGTGCCAGCAGCGTAGTGGGGGGAGCGGCTAACTATGGCTACACCTTC. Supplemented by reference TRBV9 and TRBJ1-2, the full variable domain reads DSGVTQTPKHLITATGQRVTLRCSPRSGDLSVYWYQQSLDQGLQFLIQYYNGEERAKGNILERFSAQQFPDLHSELNLSSLELGDSALYFCASSVVGGAANYGYTFGSGTRLTVV.

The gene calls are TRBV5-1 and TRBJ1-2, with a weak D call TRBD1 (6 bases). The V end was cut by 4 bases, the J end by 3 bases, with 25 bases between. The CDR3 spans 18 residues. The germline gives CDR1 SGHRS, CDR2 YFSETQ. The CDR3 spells CASSRTIPGTPRYYGYTF. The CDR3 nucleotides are TGCGCCAGCAGCCGAACGATACCCGGGACACCTCGATACTATGGCTACACCTTC.

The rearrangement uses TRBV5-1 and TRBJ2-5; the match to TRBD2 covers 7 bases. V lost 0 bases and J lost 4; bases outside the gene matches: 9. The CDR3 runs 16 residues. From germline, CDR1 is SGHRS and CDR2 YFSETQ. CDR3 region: CASSLEPAGERETQYF. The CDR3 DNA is TGCGCCAGCAGCTTGGAGCCTGCGGGGGAGAGAGAGACCCAGTACTTC.

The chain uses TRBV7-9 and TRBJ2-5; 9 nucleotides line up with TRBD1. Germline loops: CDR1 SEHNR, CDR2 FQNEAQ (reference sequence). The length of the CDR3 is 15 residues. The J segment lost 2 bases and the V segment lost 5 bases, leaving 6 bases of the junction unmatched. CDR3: CASSPRDRDQETQYF. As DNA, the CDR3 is TGTGCCAGCAGCCCCCGGGACAGGGATCAAGAGACCCAGTACTTC. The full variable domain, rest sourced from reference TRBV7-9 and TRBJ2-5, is DTGVSQNPRHKITKRGQNVTFRCDPISEHNRLYWYRQTLGQGPEFLTYFQNEAQLEKSRLLSDRFSAERPKGSFSTLEIQRTEQGDSAMYLCASSPRDRDQETQYFGPGTRLLVL.

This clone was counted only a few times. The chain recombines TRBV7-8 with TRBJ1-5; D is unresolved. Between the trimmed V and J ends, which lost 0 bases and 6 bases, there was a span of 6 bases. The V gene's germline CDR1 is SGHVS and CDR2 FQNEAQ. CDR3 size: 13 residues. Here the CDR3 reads CASSLASGQPQHF. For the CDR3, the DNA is TGTGCCAGCAGCTTAGCGTCGGGTCAGCCCCAGCATTTT.